One sample yielded the 24 T cell receptor beta chains listed below, sequenced in a study of T cell responses to AZD1222 COVID-19 vaccine. Clones were read by immunoSEQ multiplex PCR, and TCRdb kept only the in-frame ones, dropping some. Among some 150,000 clones, 88% were seen once, and the ten largest hold around 2.2%. This specimen consisted of peripheral blood, obtained on day 0 of AZD1222 vaccination. The receptors stem from an adult in good health.

This clone was seen a handful of times. The chain recombines TRBV16 with TRBJ1-6; 7 nucleotides agree with TRBD1. CDR1 KGHSY and CDR2 FQNENV come from the germline V gene. Unmatched junction bases numbered 6, after V lost 5 bases and J lost 11 bases. This CDR3 is built from 13 residues. In DNA form, the CDR3 reads TGTGCCAGCAGCTCGAACCAGGGGGCACCCCTCCACTTT. Residues: CASSSNQGAPLHF.

This clone was observed a handful of times. The rearrangement uses TRBV30 and TRBJ1-5; TRBD1 matches at 8 bases. CDR1 GTSNPN and CDR2 SVGIG come from the germline V gene (reference sequence). The CDR3 covers 13 residues. V shed 1 base and J 5 bases; nucleotides not matched to a gene: 1. In nucleotides, the CDR3 is TGTGCCTGGAGTGCAGGGGGCGATCAGCCCCAGCATTTT. It translates to CAWSAGGDQPQHF.

The chain joins TRBV11-2 to TRBJ2-2; the match to TRBD2 covers 7 bases. CDR3 length: 16 residues. Unmatched junction bases numbered 6, after V lost 3 bases and J lost 2 bases. CDR1 is SGHAT and CDR2 is FQNNGV in the germline V gene. The CDR3 region is CASSFLERGNTGELFF. CDR3 sequence (DNA): TGTGCCAGCAGCTTTCTCGAGCGGGGTAACACCGGGGAGCTGTTTTTT.

The rearrangement uses TRBV28 and TRBJ1-3; D ambiguous. CDR3 length: 15 amino acids. Germline V lookup: CDR1 MDHEN, CDR2 SYDVKM. Trimming removed 2 bases at V and 4 bases at J, with 12 bases between. Written as DNA, the CDR3 is TGTGCCAGCAGTTTAGAACTTGAGGCCGGAAACACCATATATTTT. Translated: CASSLELEAGNTIYF. The variable domain in full, with the rest retrieved from reference TRBV28 and TRBJ1-3, is DVKVTQSSRYLVKRTGEKVFLECVQDMDHENMFWYRQDPGLGLRLIYFSYDVKMKEKGDIPEGYSVSREKKERFSLILESASTNQTSMYLCASSLELEAGNTIYFGEGSWLTVV.

The chain has TRBV29-1 and TRBJ1-2; D call uncertain. Germline V gene lookup returns CDR1 SQVTM and CDR2 ANQGSEA. Deletions cut 3 bases from V and 4 bases from J, with 9 bases between. The CDR3 consists of 12 residues. The CDR3 spells CSVDSAGYGYTF. The CDR3 DNA is TGCAGCGTTGATTCAGCAGGCTATGGCTACACCTTC.

This clone was counted at least ten times. Here the CDR3 DNA reads TGTGCCAGCAGCCAGACAGGAATCGGCGCCGGGGAGCTGTTTTTT. Protein: CASSQTGIGAGELFF. The rearrangement uses TRBV3-1 (or the pseudogene TRBV3-2) and TRBJ2-2, with D tentatively TRBD1 (6 bases). The CDR3 sequence is 15 residues long. V was clipped by 3 bases and J by 6 bases, with 14 bases between them. Germline loops: CDR1 LGHDT, CDR2 YNNKEL (reference sequence).

V gene TRBV28 combines with J gene TRBJ2-5; 11 bases are shared with TRBD1. The CDR3 is 16 residues long. CDR1 is MDHEN, CDR2 SYDVKM, per germline. V lost 7 bases and J lost 5; bases outside the gene matches: 12. As DNA, the CDR3 is TGTGCCAGCACCCAAGGCGGGACAGGGGGACGGGAGACCCAGTACTTC. This translates into CASTQGGTGGRETQYF.

The chain is built from TRBV27 and TRBJ2-1; D possibly corresponds to TRBD2 (5 bases). V lost 2 bases and J lost 3, with 8 bases in between. CDR3 size: 14 residues. Germline assignment: CDR1 MNHEY and CDR2 SMNVEV (reference sequence). CDR3 residues: CASSLSGGYNEQFF. In nucleotides, the CDR3 is TGTGCCAGCAGTTTAAGCGGAGGCTACAATGAGCAGTTCTTC.

The gene calls are TRBV21-1 and TRBJ1-2; the table calls TRBD1, which could not be checked here. TRBV21-1 is tagged as a pseudogene. The CDR3 sequence is 16 residues long. In nucleotides, the CDR3 is TGTGCCAGCAGCAAAGGGGGAACAGGGGGACGCTATGGCTACACCTTC. Protein product: CASSKGGTGGRYGYTF.

This chain links TRBV23-1 with TRBJ1-5; 9 nucleotides agree with TRBD1. TRBV23-1 is an ORF; its function is uncertain. The V segment lost 3 bases and the J segment 9 bases; nucleotides outside the gene matches: 9. CDR3 size: 15 residues. The CDR3 nucleotides are TGCGCCAGCAGTCAGCCGACAGGGGGGCCTCGGCCCCAGCATTTT. As protein: CASSQPTGGPRPQHF.

The chain has TRBV7-2 and TRBJ2-3, with 11 bases lining up with TRBD2. V lost 4 bases and J lost 4; bases outside the gene matches: 1. Looked up from germline, CDR1 is SGHTA and CDR2 is FQGNSA. There are 14 residues in the CDR3. This CDR3 is CASSSLAGADTQYF. The CDR3 coding sequence is TGTGCCAGCAGCTCACTAGCGGGAGCAGATACGCAGTATTTT.

This clone turned up a few times. The V gene is TRBV4-1, the J gene TRBJ1-1; D perhaps matches TRBD1 (6 bases). Germline CDR1 MGHRA, CDR2 YSYEKL. This CDR3 region has 18 residues. V was pared by 4 bases and J by 2 bases, with 23 bases between. CDR3 nucleotides: TGCGCCAGCAGCCTGCGGACTACAGGGTGGAGGCTCAACACTGAAGCTTTCTTT. Amino acids: CASSLRTTGWRLNTEAFF.

The chain recombines TRBV5-1 with TRBJ2-2, with TRBD1 as a possible D gene (5 bases). Germline CDR1 and CDR2: SGHRS and YFSETQ. Trimming left V 4 bases short and J 2 bases short, with 12 bases between. This CDR3 region has 15 residues. The CDR3 loop reads CASSPATENTGELFF. CDR3 coding DNA: TGCGCCAGCAGCCCAGCGACAGAAAACACCGGGGAGCTGTTTTTT. Together with reference TRBV5-1 and TRBJ2-2, the CDR3 gives the full variable domain: KAGVTQTPRYLIKTRGQQVTLSCSPISGHRSVSWYQQTPGQGLQFLFEYFSETQRNKGNFPGRFSGRQFSNSRSEMNVSTLELGDSALYLCASSPATENTGELFFGEGSRLTVL.

The chain carries TRBV28 and TRBJ1-2; no clear D. The CDR3 is made up of 14 amino acids. With 5 bases removed from V and 8 bases from J, the gap between germline ends came to 18 bases. Germline V lookup: CDR1 MDHEN, CDR2 SYDVKM. CDR3 sequence (DNA): TGTGCCAGCAGTACTCTGGCCGTCATTGGGGGCTACACCTTC. Residues: CASSTLAVIGGYTF.

The chain joins TRBV7-8 to TRBJ1-5; D is uncertain. Germline assignment: CDR1 SGHVS and CDR2 FQNEAQ. Trimming took 5 bases from V and 4 from J, leaving 15 bases between them. The CDR3 spans 15 residues. CDR3 bases: TGTGCCAGCAGCCGAGGGATACAGCTTAATCAGCCCCAGCATTTT. Translation: CASSRGIQLNQPQHF.

The rearrangement links TRBV19 to TRBJ1-1, with TRBD1 matching over 8 bases. Losses at the gene ends were 3 bases for V and 6 bases for J; bases not matched to a gene: 6. This CDR3 has 14 amino acids. The germline V gene encodes CDR1 LNHDA and CDR2 SQIVND (reference sequence). The CDR3 DNA is TGTGCCAGTAGTATCGGACCGGGACAGGCTGAAGCTTTCTTT. Residues: CASSIGPGQAEAFF.

The V call is TRBV18, the J call TRBJ2-1, with 11 bases that match TRBD1. After removal of 4 bases from V and 5 bases from J, the junction contained 4 bases not matched to a gene. Germline loops: CDR1 KGHSH, CDR2 LQKENI. This CDR3 spans 15 amino acids. The CDR3 nucleotides are TGTGCCAGCTCACGGGACAGGGGGTCCCACAATGAGCAGTTCTTC. It yields the protein CASSRDRGSHNEQFF. The full variable domain, completed using reference TRBV18 and TRBJ2-1, is NAGVMQNPRHLVRRRGQEARLRCSPMKGHSHVYWYRQLPEEGLKFMVYLQKENIIDESGMPKERFSAEFPKEGPSILRIQQVVRGDSAAYFCASSRDRGSHNEQFFGPGTRLTVL.

J is TRBJ2-1 and V is TRBV6-2 or TRBV6-3, with D hard to call. The CDR3 spans 15 residues. V dropped 4 bases and J dropped 0 bases, with 10 bases sitting between them. CDR1 and CDR2 (germline): MNHEY, SVGEGT. Written as DNA, the CDR3 is TGTGCCAGCAGTTTTGGGAAGAGCTCCTACAATGAGCAGTTCTTC. Translating gives CASSFGKSSYNEQFF.

The chain carries TRBV6-6 and TRBJ1-2, with 9 bases identical to TRBD1. The CDR3 contains 15 residues. The germline CDR1 and CDR2 sequences are MNHNY and SVGAGI (reference sequence). Trimming cost V 2 bases and J 7 bases; bases outside gene matches: 8. CDR3 DNA sequence: TGTGCCAGCAGTTACAAACAGGGGGCGGGGAGTGGCTACACCTTC. Translating gives CASSYKQGAGSGYTF.

This chain connects TRBV30 to TRBJ2-7; 7 bases agree with TRBD2. The CDR3 has 11 residues. Germline assignment: CDR1 GTSNPN and CDR2 SVGIG (reference sequence). With 3 bases clipped from V and 4 bases from J, the junction kept 0 bases outside the gene matches. The chain's CDR3 is CAWRGGYEQYF. The CDR3 DNA reads as TGTGCCTGGAGGGGAGGGTACGAGCAGTACTTC.

This clone was detected a few times. The chain links TRBV19 to TRBJ2-7; 11 nucleotides align to TRBD1. Losses at the gene ends were 9 bases for V and 2 bases for J; bases not matched to a gene: 6. This CDR3 has 14 amino acids. CDR1 is LNHDA, CDR2 SQIVND, per germline (reference sequence). The CDR3 here is CASRDRGSPYEQYF. The CDR3 coding sequence is TGTGCCAGCCGGGACAGGGGGTCCCCCTACGAGCAGTACTTC.

This clone was found once. The chain carries TRBV9 and TRBJ2-2; 7 bases fit TRBD1. Germline trimming cut 4 bases from V and 6 bases from J; bases unmatched to any gene: 9. Germline CDR1 SGDLS, CDR2 YYNGEE. The CDR3 sequence is 15 residues long. The chain's CDR3 is CASSPRQGVAGELFF. The CDR3, as DNA: TGTGCCAGCAGCCCCCGACAGGGAGTCGCCGGGGAGCTGTTTTTT.

This chain connects TRBV10-2 to TRBJ1-2; a possible D gene is TRBD1 (6 bases). Trimming removed 2 bases from V and 4 bases from J, with 11 bases in between. The CDR3 is made up of 14 amino acids. Per germline, CDR1 WSHSY and CDR2 SAAADI. Written as DNA, the CDR3 is TGCGCCAGCAGTGAGACTGGACAGCTCTATGGCTACACCTTC. Amino acid sequence: CASSETGQLYGYTF.

The table lists this clone with a count of one. V is TRBV29-1 and J is TRBJ2-7; 10 positions match TRBD2. Looked up from germline, CDR1 is SQVTM and CDR2 is ANQGSEA. The CDR3 covers 12 residues. With V trimmed by 5 bases and J by 3 bases, 1 base remained unmatched. The CDR3 is CSVLAGDYEQYF. The CDR3 nucleotides read TGCAGCGTTCTAGCGGGAGACTACGAGCAGTACTTC.